This is a list of T cell receptor beta chains from one sample in a study of spatial heterogeneity in lung cancer. MiXCR, run by TCRdb on the 5' RACE reads, gives a single entry per CDR3 protein. The profile shows tens of thousands of distinct CDR3 sequences, nearly 9% of them singletons. The sequencing here drew on PBMCs, taken at follow-up. All receptors derive from a female donor with early-stage non-small cell lung cancer. The CDR3 runs from the conserved cysteine through the conserved F or W.

length	V	J	CDR3
13	TRBV12-3/TRBV12-4	TRBJ1-1	CASSHRGNTEAFF
18	TRBV6-6	TRBJ2-6	CASSYRQRKVGGANVLTF
15	TRBV12-3/TRBV12-4	TRBJ2-5	CASSLLSGRQETQYF
14	TRBV11-1	TRBJ2-7	CASSLESGSYEQYF
15	TRBV18	TRBJ1-5	CASSPLDRDRQPQHF
13	TRBV4-1	TRBJ1-1	CASSQEVIAEAFF
13	TRBV7-2	TRBJ2-1	CASSLATGHEQFF
13	TRBV4-1	TRBJ1-5	CASSQGGNQPQHF
14	TRBV20-1	TRBJ2-7	CSASPGTSHYEQYF
15	TRBV5-1	TRBJ2-2	CASSLSLAYTGELFF
12	TRBV12-3/TRBV12-4	TRBJ2-1	CASLSSYNEQFF
16	TRBV4-3	TRBJ2-3	CASSQDLTGYTDTQYF
14	TRBV3-1	TRBJ2-5	CASSQAFSKETQYF
14	TRBV12-3/TRBV12-4	TRBJ2-5	CANSQTSGQETQYF
13	TRBV5-1	TRBJ1-2	CASSLRRTYGYTF
14	TRBV10-3	TRBJ2-3	CASRLDPRTDTQYF
13	TRBV5-1	TRBJ1-1	CASSLTGGTEAFF
18	TRBV3-1	TRBJ2-6	CASSEVLGDRSGANVLTF
15	TRBV7-2	TRBJ1-5	CASSLDVSGNQPQHF
15	TRBV19	TRBJ2-5	CASSRTSGPQETQYF
16	TRBV20-1	TRBJ2-1	CSASKPQGRPYNEQFF
15	TRBV5-5	TRBJ2-1	CASSWRASGNNEQFF
12	TRBV30	TRBJ2-4	CAWTKRQNIQYF
13	TRBV28	TRBJ2-7	CASSMTATGEQYF
19	TRBV27	TRBJ2-1	CASSLITSGFPSSYNEQFF
14	TRBV20-1	TRBJ2-7	CSARADRGTYEQYF
14	TRBV5-1	TRBJ2-5	CASSAYRLQETQYF
15	TRBV11-1	TRBJ2-7	CASSRTSAASYEQYF
17	TRBV12-3/TRBV12-4	TRBJ2-3	CASSSTAGEGSTDTQYF
12	TRBV5-1	TRBJ2-3	CASSLGADTQYF
13	TRBV5-4	TRBJ2-1	CASSLVTNNEQFF
17	TRBV7-9	TRBJ2-1	CASSSSGRSPNYNEQFF
15	TRBV6-5	TRBJ2-7	CASSYSGRNSYEQYF
13	TRBV2	TRBJ1-5	CASSEQAPRPQHF
15	TRBV12-2	TRBJ1-1	CASRLARVGYTEAFF
13	TRBV29-1	TRBJ2-7	CSVGGHGIYEQYF
15	TRBV5-1	TRBJ2-7	CASSLRTSGAYEQYF
13	TRBV29-1	TRBJ2-2	CSVEGGNTGELFF
15	TRBV3-1	TRBJ2-6	CASSPGSSGANVLTF
15	TRBV7-6	TRBJ2-7	CASSLTSGSSYEQYF
17	TRBV18	TRBJ1-3	CASSPPRGSAGGNTIYF
15	TRBV5-1	TRBJ2-1	CASSLGRSEGNEQFF
16	TRBV12-3/TRBV12-4	TRBJ2-1	CASTLRVAGSFDEQFF
16	TRBV5-1	TRBJ1-2	CASSLSGPGQNYGYTF
19	TRBV10-3	TRBJ2-3	CAISESYAGTRGSTDTQYF
11	TRBV5-8	TRBJ2-7	CASSSHYEQYF
16	TRBV24-1	TRBJ2-5	CATSDGGLAGKETQYF
14	TRBV2	TRBJ1-5	CASSKVTGNQPQHF
16	TRBV20-1	TRBJ2-5	CSARVYLAEVKETQYF
14	TRBV5-1	TRBJ1-2	CASSSTGQDYGYTF
13	TRBV25-1	TRBJ1-2	CASRAASNYGYTF
15	TRBV18	TRBJ2-1	CASSPGAISYNEQFF
17	TRBV3-1	TRBJ1-4	CASSQDIPTVTNEKLFF